Described below is a single T cell receptor (beta chain) sequence and its context. Its antigen is currently unknown. The sample is drawn from a study of long-term antiretroviral therapy in people with HIV. Broader study findings: Among HIV repertoires, CDR3 length ranges were narrower than those of controls. Someone took the blood between the mid-2000s and the late 2010s, maybe while older ART regimens were in use.

Running of the v3.0 immunoSEQ assay took place at survey level. TCRdb keeps only in-frame clones here, not all; method: immunoSEQ multiplex PCR. The sample holds approximately 22,000 clones, 80% to 90% seen once. Germline V CDR1 and CDR2: SGHRS, YFSETQ. The CDR3 spans 14 residues. V lost 3 bases, J lost 10 bases, and 8 bases stayed unmatched. Sequenced here: unsorted PBMCs, sampled 1.9 years after starting antiretroviral therapy. The TCR sequence derives from a woman in her fifties or sixties with HIV. The V call is TRBV5-1, the J call TRBJ1-3, with 9 bases that match TRBD1. CDR3 sequence reads: CASSSGQGSNTIYF. The CDR3 DNA reads as TGCGCCAGCAGCTCGGGACAGGGATCGAATACCATATATTTT.